This entry lists 18 T cell receptor beta chains sequenced from one sample in a study of STAT5B mutations in CD4+ large granular lymphocyte leukemia. Generated by immunoSEQ multiplex PCR, the TCRdb table keeps only in-frame clones and is missing some. Among 25,000 to 35,000 clones, 65% to 85% were seen once, and the ten largest hold 5.5% to 8%. The sequencing input was CD4+ T cells from blood buffy coats. The receptors were gathered from a human donor in good health.

The chain carries TRBV19 and TRBJ1-6; 8 bases are a match to TRBD1. Germline values: CDR1 LNHDA, CDR2 SQIVND (reference sequence). This CDR3 comprises 15 residues. The junction had 9 bases not matched to a gene; V was cut back by 5 bases and J by 9 bases. As DNA, the CDR3 is TGTGCCAGTAGTCAGGACAGGGATCTTACTTCACCCCTCCACTTT. Its translation: CASSQDRDLTSPLHF. Full variable domain (remainder filled in from reference TRBV19 and TRBJ1-6): DGGITQSPKYLFRKEGQNVTLSCEQNLNHDAMYWYRQDPGQGLRLIYYSQIVNDFQKGDIAEGYSVSREKKESFPLTVTSAQKNPTAFYLCASSQDRDLTSPLHFGNGTRLTVT.

The chain uses TRBV18 and TRBJ2-7; 11 bases are a match to TRBD1. Germline lookup yields CDR1 KGHSH and CDR2 LQKENI. The CDR3 has 14 amino acids. V lost 5 bases and J lost 4; bases outside the gene matches: 4. The DNA for the CDR3 is TGTGCCAGCTCAGCAGGACAGGGGGCTTACGAGCAGTACGTC. Its translation is CASSAGQGAYEQYV.

The chain links TRBV19 to TRBJ1-1; 8 nucleotides line up with TRBD1. J was trimmed by 2 bases and V by 3 bases; bases with no gene match: 2. The CDR3 has 14 amino acids. Looked up from germline, CDR1 is LNHDA and CDR2 is SQIVND (reference sequence). The CDR3 coding sequence is TGTGCCAGTAGTATTCAGGGGGCTAACACTGAAGCTTTCTTT. Protein product: CASSIQGANTEAFF. Looking up the rest from reference TRBV19 and TRBJ1-1 gives the full variable domain: DGGITQSPKYLFRKEGQNVTLSCEQNLNHDAMYWYRQDPGQGLRLIYYSQIVNDFQKGDIAEGYSVSREKKESFPLTVTSAQKNPTAFYLCASSIQGANTEAFFGQGTRLTVV.

The rearrangement joins TRBV5-4 to TRBJ1-1, with unresolved D. Germline V gene data show CDR1 as SGHNT and CDR2 as YYREEE (reference sequence). This CDR3 region has 13 residues. V lost 0 bases and J lost 4, with 7 bases in between. The CDR3: CASSLVQSTEAFF. The CDR3 coding sequence is TGTGCCAGCAGCTTGGTACAGAGCACTGAAGCTTTCTTT.

V and J are TRBV18 and TRBJ2-7; D ambiguous. Trimming removed 0 bases at V and 2 bases at J, with 8 bases between. CDR1 KGHSH and CDR2 LQKENI come from the germline V gene. This CDR3 region has 14 residues. DNA for the CDR3: TGTGCCAGCTCACCACCGAATAGGGCCTACGAGCAGTACTTC. This sequence encodes CASSPPNRAYEQYF.

The V and J genes are TRBV5-1 and TRBJ1-2, with 7 bases that match TRBD1. The V segment lost 3 bases and the J segment 2 bases; nucleotides outside the gene matches: 7. Germline V lookup: CDR1 SGHRS, CDR2 YFSETQ. The CDR3 loop spans 15 amino acids. The CDR3 DNA reads TGCGCCAGCAGCTACCCCGGGACAGACAACTATGGCTACACCTTC. Its protein product is CASSYPGTDNYGYTF.

This clone was observed a few times. A junction boundary mismatches the germline segment, possibly from a read error. The V and J genes are TRBV6-1 and TRBJ1-5, with no clear D. Germline values: CDR1 MNHNS, CDR2 SASEGT. The CDR3 consists of 14 residues. The CDR3 region has the DNA TGTGCCAGCAGTGAAAATCCTAGCCATCAGCCCCAGCATTTT. Residues: CASSENPSHQPQHF.

The chain is built from TRBV6-1 and TRBJ2-2; 10 bases line up with TRBD2. Germline CDR1 MNHNS, CDR2 SASEGT. J gave up 4 bases and V 10 bases, and 6 bases lay outside the gene matches. This CDR3 spans 14 amino acids. The CDR3 protein is CAIWPSGGTGELFF. The CDR3, as DNA: TGTGCCATCTGGCCTAGCGGGGGCACCGGGGAGCTGTTTTTT.

The rearrangement uses TRBV10-3 and TRBJ2-3; 9 bases match TRBD2. V lost 5 bases to trimming and J lost 5 bases; unmatched junction nucleotides: 8. Germline CDR1 is ENHRY and CDR2 is SYGVKD. The CDR3 sequence is 15 residues long. DNA for the CDR3: TGTGCCATCAGTCGGGAGCGGGGGGCGGTAGATACGCAGTATTTT. It codes for CAISRERGAVDTQYF.

The chain recombines TRBV28 with TRBJ1-3, with a tentative D call TRBD1 (6 bases). Per germline, CDR1 MDHEN and CDR2 SYDVKM. The CDR3 contains 16 residues. Between the trimmed V and J ends, which lost 4 bases and 4 bases, there was a span of 17 bases. The CDR3 loop reads CASSSPAGGAGNTIYF. CDR3 coding DNA: TGTGCCAGCAGTTCGCCCGCGGGGGGCGCCGGAAACACCATATATTTT.

DNA of the CDR3: TGTGCCAGCAAGAGTACAGTTGATCAGCCCCAGCATTTT. This codes for CASKSTVDQPQHF. This chain uses TRBV6-6 with TRBJ1-5; D call uncertain. The germline V gene has CDR1 MNHNY and CDR2 SVGAGI (reference sequence). Trimming removed 7 bases at V and 5 bases at J, with 12 bases between. The CDR3 spans 13 residues.

The rearrangement uses TRBV9 and TRBJ1-2; 11 bases line up with TRBD1. With 6 bases clipped from V and 8 bases from J, the junction kept 9 bases outside the gene matches. CDR1 is SGDLS and CDR2 is YYNGEE in the germline V gene. The CDR3 spans 14 residues. The CDR3 spells CASNPGQGARGYTF. In DNA, the CDR3 is TGTGCCAGCAACCCAGGACAGGGGGCGCGGGGCTACACCTTC.

V is TRBV6-1 and J is TRBJ2-6; weak D call: TRBD1 (5 bases). Germline CDR1 MNHNS, CDR2 SASEGT. Trimming took off 7 bases at V and 0 bases at J, with 10 bases between the two ends. CDR3 length equals 15 residues. The CDR3 sequence: CASTEGASGANVLTF. In nucleotides, the CDR3 is TGTGCCAGCACCGAAGGGGCCTCTGGGGCCAACGTCCTGACTTTC.

The DNA of the CDR3 is TGTGCCAGCAGTTCCTCTCGGGCGGGGCACTACAATGAGCAGTTCTTC. This gives the protein CASSSSRAGHYNEQFF. The rearrangement uses TRBV6-6 and TRBJ2-1, with TRBD2 as a possible D gene (6 bases). This CDR3 contains 16 residues. Trimming cost V 4 bases and J 3 bases, with 16 bases left between them. Germline CDR1 and CDR2: MNHNY and SVGAGI (reference sequence).

This chain links TRBV19 with TRBJ2-1; D perhaps matches TRBD1 (6 bases). The CDR3 totals 16 residues. V was clipped by 6 bases and J by 0 bases, with 15 bases between them. Germline V gene sequence: CDR1 LNHDA, CDR2 SQIVND (reference sequence). The CDR3: CASRTGHASSYNEQFF. The CDR3 bases are TGTGCCAGTAGGACAGGCCATGCGAGCTCCTACAATGAGCAGTTCTTC.

The CDR3 reads CSVARWTTDGGAEETQYF. The CDR3 coding sequence is TGCAGCGTTGCACGTTGGACAACTGACGGGGGGGCCGAGGAGACCCAGTACTTC. J is TRBJ2-5 and V is TRBV29-1, with 8 bases identical to TRBD2. Germline V gene sequence: CDR1 SQVTM, CDR2 ANQGSEA. The CDR3 extends over 18 amino acids. With V trimmed by 4 bases and J by 5 bases, 21 bases remained unmatched. Together with reference TRBV29-1 and TRBJ2-5, the CDR3 gives the full variable domain: SAVISQKPSRDICQRGTSLTIQCQVDSQVTMMFWYRQQPGQSLTLIATANQGSEATYESGFVIDKFPISRPNLTFSTLTVSNMSPEDSSIYLCSVARWTTDGGAEETQYFGPGTRLLVL.

J is TRBJ1-5 and V is TRBV4-3, with unresolved D. CDR3 length: 13 amino acids. Trimming took 0 bases from V and 7 from J, leaving 7 bases between them. Germline V lookup: CDR1 LGHNA, CDR2 YSLEER. The CDR3 is CASSQDFAQPQHF. DNA for the CDR3: TGCGCCAGCAGCCAAGACTTCGCCCAGCCCCAGCATTTT.

V usage is TRBV7-2 and J usage is TRBJ1-2; TRBD1 matches 8 bases. J was trimmed by 3 bases and V by 5 bases; bases with no gene match: 8. CDR1 is SGHTA and CDR2 is FQGNSA in the germline V gene. The CDR3 extends over 15 amino acids. CDR3 protein: CASSPTGTGYYGYTF. CDR3 bases: TGTGCCAGCAGCCCCACCGGGACAGGATACTATGGCTACACCTTC.